This entry concerns a single T cell receptor beta chain. Its antigen remains undetermined. No qualities accompany the bases; no much larger clone lies one base away. This entry comes from a study of shared clonotypes between healthy human individuals (dated by TCRdb to 2019 to 2021). Background for the entire study: A couple of women and a few men aged 18 to 49 years were included in the cohort. Each donor's leukapheresis produced roughly between about 0.8 and 10 billion PBMCs. Different laboratories and diverse techniques were used to prepare libraries and sequence TCR repertoires, to increase sequencing depth and limit assay-specific biases. For each donor, three plates each were used for CD4 naive and CD4 memory, two plates were used for CD8 naive, and one plate was used for CD8 memory. To estimate repertoire size and how much clonotype sharing occurs between individuals, the study deeply sequenced the blood TCR repertoires of five healthy adults.

Between the V and J ends, shortened by 0 bases and 5 bases respectively, the junction contains 8 bases. Its CDR3 holds 13 amino acids, cysteine through phenylalanine. Only the CDR3 DNA is retained, 39 bases long and in frame from the first base. CDR1 and CDR2 (KGHSY, FQNENV) derive from the germline V gene. CD8 naive samples consisted of CD45RO-negative cells that were positively selected for CCR7, yielding a CD45RA+CCR7+ population without TemRA cells. Donors were healthy HIV-negative adults with no recently reported acute infections or vaccinations. Every donor was a Caucasian adult residing in Nashville, Tennessee, USA. After blood collection by leukapheresis, PBMCs were isolated using Ficoll-Histopaque density gradient centrifugation and then cryopreserved in the vapor phase of liquid nitrogen. Analytical flow cytometry was used to check the purity and quantity of each magnetically sorted T cell population. From each sorted fraction, genomic DNA was isolated and quantified by UV absorbance on a Nanodrop 2000c.

The research as a whole found: The small number of donors limited the genetic and exposure-history diversity represented. Higher generation probabilities were observed for clonotypes shared by all four sorted-subset donors than for non-shared clonotypes. Roughly 5% of naive CD4, roughly 3.5% of naive CD8, 2.3% of memory CD4, and roughly 0.4% of memory CD8 clonotypes were shared across a handful of donors. Rarefaction of sorted-subset datasets indicated incomplete sequencing despite the large sequencing depth. Pairwise subsampling led to the expectation that sequencing depth would affect the degree of clonotype sharing among donors. Only blood was sampled, and tissue TCR repertoires likely differ from those in blood. Larger estimated clonotype richness was generally found for naive subsets than for memory subsets.

Using the deep immunoSEQ assay, TCR CDR3 regions were amplified from genomic DNA by multiplex PCR. Genomic DNA extracted from each cell subset was distributed evenly over all wells of several immunoSEQ 96-well plates, and each plate served as one replicate. For sorted subsets, approximately 200 ng of genomic DNA, equivalent to around 30,000 T cell genomes, went into each replicate PCR. Purified libraries were measured with a Qubit 3.0 fluorometer, size-checked on a Bioanalyzer 2100, and measured again with the KAPA Library Quantification kit. Every immunoSEQ 96-well plate was sequenced on a dedicated single-read 150-cycle Illumina NextSeq 550 flow cell. On the authors' methods: Because the immunoSEQ output included only junctional sequences and no quality scores, the filtering could not be the same as the filtering used for full-length reads. To assign V/J genes and CDR3, sequences were annotated using PyIR, a Python wrapper for IgBLAST v1.9, with IMGT germline references. Reads were removed for weak V/J assignments (E-value above 1e-6), missing CDR3, stop codons, out-of-frame junctions, or ambiguous translated residues. V3J clonotypes were defined as sequences sharing an identical inferred V gene, J gene, and CDR3 amino acid sequence. To compute the percentage overlap between repertoires, the number of shared unique clonotypes was divided by the size of the smaller repertoire. Repertoire richness was assessed with RTK rarefaction, the Chao1 estimator, and Recon v2.1 estimates of unobserved clonotypes. For all TCRbeta clonotypes obtained by the gDNA method from a handful of donors, generation probabilities were computed with OLGA. The source is immuneACCESS, and TCRdb retained only in-frame sequences with V and J called. Part of the clones is not carried over; for the studies checked, unresolved V genes explain less than half of this, and the remainder is unexplained. V, J and clone size are taken as reported in that table, and D and trimming were inferred from the DNA itself. The sample includes approximately 600,000 clones, with about 95% observed a single time. The top ten constitute over 0.095% of the sample.

The sequence was obtained from a woman aged 30 to 39 in good health. The sample consisted of naive CD8+ T cells sorted from blood. The sample's cell subset or site label, in plain terms: CD45RA+CCR7+. In this chain, TRBV16 is recombined with TRBJ2-7, with an unclear D gene assignment. The nucleotide sequence reads as follows: TGTGCCAGCAGCCAATCCCGGCTGGACGAGCAGTACTTC. Translated, this gives CASSQSRLDEQYF.